This T cell receptor (beta chain) is from a study of CD8 T cells in Susac syndrome. As to this clonotype: The antigen is undetermined.

The authors carried out high-throughput sequencing of TCR beta. They applied it to CD8+ and CD4+ T cells obtained from blood. There are 15 residues in the CDR3. Trimming pared 1 base from V and 8 bases from J, leaving 15 bases between. The germline CDR1 and CDR2 sequences are SEHNR and FQNEAQ (reference sequence). Study-wide results and caveats: Individuals included in the TCR sequencing and HLA analysis were acknowledged by the study to be relatively few in number.

Reverse transcription of roughly 0.5 to 1 ug RNA was carried out with random hexamers. Amplification of TCR beta CDR3 across 54 Vbeta and 13 Jbeta was performed with immunoSEQ multiplex PCR. A single record per CDR3 protein comes from TCRdb applying MiXCR to the immunoSEQ multiplex PCR reads. The data contain about 280,000 distinct CDR3 sequences, 85% of them singletons. Source material: CD8+ T cells from PBMCs. This TCR was sampled from a human donor with multiple sclerosis. The chain is built from TRBV7-9 and TRBJ2-1; no reliable D call. CDR3 in DNA: TGTGCCAGCAGCTTAGTGGCCGTTCCGGGCGATGAGCAGTTCTTC. It encodes CASSLVAVPGDEQFF.